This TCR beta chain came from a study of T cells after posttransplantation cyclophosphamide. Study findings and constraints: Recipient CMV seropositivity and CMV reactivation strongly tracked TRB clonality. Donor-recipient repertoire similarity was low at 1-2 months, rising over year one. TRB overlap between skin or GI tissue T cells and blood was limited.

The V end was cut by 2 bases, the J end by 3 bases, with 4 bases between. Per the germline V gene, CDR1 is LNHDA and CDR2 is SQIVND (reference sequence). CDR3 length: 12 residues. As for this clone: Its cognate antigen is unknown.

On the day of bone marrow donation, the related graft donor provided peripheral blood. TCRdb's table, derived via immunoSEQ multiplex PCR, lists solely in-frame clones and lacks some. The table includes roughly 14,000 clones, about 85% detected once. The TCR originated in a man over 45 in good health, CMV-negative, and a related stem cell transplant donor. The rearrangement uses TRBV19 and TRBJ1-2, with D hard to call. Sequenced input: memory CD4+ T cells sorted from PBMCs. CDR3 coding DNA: TGTGCCAGTAGTATACAGGACTATGGCTACACCTTC. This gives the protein CASSIQDYGYTF.